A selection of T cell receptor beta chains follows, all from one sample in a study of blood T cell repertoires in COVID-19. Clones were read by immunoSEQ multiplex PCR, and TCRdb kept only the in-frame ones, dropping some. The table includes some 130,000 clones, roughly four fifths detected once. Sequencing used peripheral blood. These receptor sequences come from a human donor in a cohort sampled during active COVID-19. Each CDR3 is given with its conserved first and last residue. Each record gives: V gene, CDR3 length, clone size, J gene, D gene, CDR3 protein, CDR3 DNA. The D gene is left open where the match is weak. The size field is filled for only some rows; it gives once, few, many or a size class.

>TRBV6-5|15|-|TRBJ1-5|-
CASRNRDTFNQPQHF
TGTGCCAGCAGGAACCGGGACACCTTCAATCAGCCCCAGCATTTT
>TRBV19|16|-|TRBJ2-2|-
CASSILGAANTGELFF
TGTGCCAGTAGTATATTGGGGGCCGCGAACACCGGGGAGCTGTTTTTT
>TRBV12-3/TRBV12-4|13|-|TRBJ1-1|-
CASSLRQNTEAFF
TGTGCCAGCAGTTTGAGGCAAAACACTGAAGCTTTCTTT
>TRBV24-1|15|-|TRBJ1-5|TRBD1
CATQPDRGPNQPQHF
TGTGCCACCCAACCAGACAGGGGCCCCAATCAGCCCCAGCATTTT
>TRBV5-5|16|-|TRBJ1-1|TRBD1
CASSLRLQGLNTEAFF
TGTGCCAGCAGCTTGAGATTACAGGGGCTTAACACTGAAGCTTTCTTT
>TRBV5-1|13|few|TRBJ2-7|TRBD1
CASSWTGGGEQYF
TGCGCCAGCAGCTGGACAGGGGGCGGGGAGCAGTACTTC
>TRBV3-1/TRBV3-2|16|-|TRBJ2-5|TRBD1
CASSQTGTGVQETQYF
TGTGCCAGCAGCCAAACCGGGACAGGGGTCCAAGAGACCCAGTACTTC
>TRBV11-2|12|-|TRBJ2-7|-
CASSPGGDEQYF
TGTGCCAGCAGCCCCGGCGGGGACGAGCAGTACTTC
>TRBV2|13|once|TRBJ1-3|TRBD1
CASSVQGENTIYF
TGTGCCAGCAGTGTCCAGGGGGAAAACACCATATATTTT
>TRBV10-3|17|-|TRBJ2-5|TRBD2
CAISVLLGGLGQETQYF
TGTGCCATCAGTGTCCTACTGGGAGGGCTCGGACAAGAGACCCAGTACTTC
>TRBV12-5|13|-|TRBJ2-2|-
CASGLQGLGELFF
TGTGCTAGTGGTTTACAGGGTCTTGGGGAGCTGTTTTTT
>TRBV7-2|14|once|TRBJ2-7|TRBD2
CASSLTSGVNEQYF
TGTGCCAGCAGCTTAACTAGCGGTGTTAACGAGCAGTACTTC
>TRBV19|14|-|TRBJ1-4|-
CASSAGTGSEKLFF
TGTGCCAGTAGCGCCGGGACTGGGAGCGAAAAACTGTTTTTT
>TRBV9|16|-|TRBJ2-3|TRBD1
CASSARQGRMTDTQYF
TGTGCCAGCAGCGCCAGACAGGGTAGAATGACAGATACGCAGTATTTT
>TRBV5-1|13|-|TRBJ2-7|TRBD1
CASSVGQGWGQYF
TGCGCCAGCAGCGTGGGACAGGGCTGGGGGCAGTACTTC
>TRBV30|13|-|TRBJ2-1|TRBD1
CAGGQGVFNEQFF
TGTGCCGGGGGACAGGGGGTATTCAATGAGCAGTTCTTC
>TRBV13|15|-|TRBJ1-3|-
CASSTGTDSGNTIYF
TGTGCCAGCAGCACGGGGACTGACTCTGGAAACACCATATATTTT
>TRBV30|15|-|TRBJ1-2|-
CAWSMYYRGQGGYTF
TGTGCCTGGAGCATGTATTACAGAGGACAAGGTGGCTACACCTTC
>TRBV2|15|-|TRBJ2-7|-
CASRELGARAYEQYF
TGTGCCAGCAGGGAGCTAGGGGCCAGGGCCTACGAGCAGTACTTC
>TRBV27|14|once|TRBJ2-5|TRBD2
CASSLFSSGRAQYF
TGTGCCAGCAGTTTATTCTCATCAGGGAGGGCCCAGTACTTC
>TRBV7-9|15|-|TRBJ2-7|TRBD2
CASSPGSGTRGEQYF
TGTGCCAGCAGCCCCGGGTCCGGGACTAGGGGCGAGCAGTACTTC
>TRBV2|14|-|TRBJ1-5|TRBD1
CASSGQGRNQPQHF
TGTGCCAGCAGTGGACAGGGGAGGAATCAGCCCCAGCATTTT
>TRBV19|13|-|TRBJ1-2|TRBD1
CASRKGQKRGYTF
TGTGCCAGTAGGAAGGGACAGAAAAGGGGCTACACCTTC
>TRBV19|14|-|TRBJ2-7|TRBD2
CASSIREGFPEQYF
TGTGCCAGTAGTATTAGGGAGGGATTCCCCGAGCAGTACTTC
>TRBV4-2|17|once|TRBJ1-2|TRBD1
CASSQDPGQGAFYGYTF
TGTGCCAGCAGCCAAGATCCCGGGCAGGGGGCCTTCTATGGCTACACCTTC
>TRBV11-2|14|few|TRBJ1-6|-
CASSPSAGFSPLHF
TGTGCCAGCAGCCCCTCGGCAGGGTTCTCACCCCTCCACTTT
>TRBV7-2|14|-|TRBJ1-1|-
CASSLGAGPQQVFF
TGTGCCAGCAGCTTAGGAGCAGGGCCCCAGCAGGTTTTCTTT
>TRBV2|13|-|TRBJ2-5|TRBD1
CASSWGQQETQYF
TGTGCCAGCAGTTGGGGACAGCAAGAGACCCAGTACTTC
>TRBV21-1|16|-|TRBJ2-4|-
CASPSEGAGAKNIQYF
TGTGCCAGCCCCTCAGAGGGAGCAGGAGCCAAAAACATTCAGTACTTC
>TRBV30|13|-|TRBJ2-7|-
CAWSRLGPYEQYF
TGTGCCTGGAGCAGGCTGGGGCCCTACGAGCAGTACTTC
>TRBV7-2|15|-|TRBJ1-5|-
CASSSPPGGIKPQHF
TGTGCCAGCAGCTCCCCCCCCGGCGGGATCAAGCCCCAGCATTTT
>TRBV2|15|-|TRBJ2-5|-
CASSEGLRGGETQYF
TGTGCCAGCAGTGAAGGTCTCCGAGGGGGTGAGACCCAGTACTTC
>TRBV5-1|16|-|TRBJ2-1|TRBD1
CASSKDRGGSYNEQFF
TGCGCCAGCAGCAAGGACAGGGGTGGTTCCTACAATGAGCAGTTCTTC
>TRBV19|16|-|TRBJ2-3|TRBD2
CASTNAGGPSADTQYF
TGTGCCAGTACCAACGCGGGGGGGCCATCAGCAGATACGCAGTATTTT
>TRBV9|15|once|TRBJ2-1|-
CASSVGQEVGNEQFF
TGTGCCAGCAGCGTAGGGCAGGAGGTGGGCAATGAGCAGTTCTTC
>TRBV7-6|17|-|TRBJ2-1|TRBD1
CASSSRPDRAPDNEQFF
TGTGCCAGCAGCTCCCGACCTGACAGGGCCCCCGACAATGAGCAGTTCTTC
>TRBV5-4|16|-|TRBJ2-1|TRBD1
CASSAGPGTGNNEQFF
TGTGCCAGCAGCGCGGGGCCCGGGACAGGGAACAATGAGCAGTTCTTC
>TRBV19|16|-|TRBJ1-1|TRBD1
CASSMLTGGLNTEAFF
TGTGCCAGTAGTATGTTAACAGGGGGGCTGAACACTGAAGCTTTCTTT
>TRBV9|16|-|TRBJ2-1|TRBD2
CASSVEAGASGDEQFF
TGTGCCAGCAGCGTCGAAGCGGGGGCTAGCGGGGATGAGCAGTTCTTC
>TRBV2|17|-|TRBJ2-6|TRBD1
CASLRDRGPSGANVLTF
TGTGCCAGCCTCCGGGACAGGGGACCCTCTGGGGCCAACGTCCTGACTTTC
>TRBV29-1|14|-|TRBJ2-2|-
CSAERLRNTGELFF
TGCAGCGCTGAGAGACTCAGGAACACCGGGGAGCTGTTTTTT
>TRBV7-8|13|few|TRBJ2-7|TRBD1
CASSRDRVGEQYF
TGTGCCAGCAGCCGGGACAGGGTTGGCGAGCAGTACTTC
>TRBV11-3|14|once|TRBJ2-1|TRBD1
CASSVRTGHNEQFF
TGTGCCAGCAGCGTACGGACAGGGCACAATGAGCAGTTCTTC
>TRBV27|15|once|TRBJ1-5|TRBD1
CASSPQGADNQPQHF
TGTGCCAGCAGTCCACAGGGGGCCGACAATCAGCCCCAGCATTTT
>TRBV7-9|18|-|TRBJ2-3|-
CASSFRPGTLETPDTQYF
TGTGCCAGCAGCTTTCGGCCCGGGACTTTAGAAACCCCAGATACGCAGTATTTT
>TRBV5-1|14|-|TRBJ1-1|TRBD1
CASNADRVNTEAFF
TGCGCCAGCAACGCCGACAGGGTGAACACTGAAGCTTTCTTT
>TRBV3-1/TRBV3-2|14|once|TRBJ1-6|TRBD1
CASSPGQSFSPLHF
TGTGCCAGCAGCCCGGGACAGTCCTTTTCACCCCTCCACTTT
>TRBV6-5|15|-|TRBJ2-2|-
CASRRGSGNTGELFF
TGTGCCAGCAGGCGAGGGTCAGGGAACACCGGGGAGCTGTTTTTT
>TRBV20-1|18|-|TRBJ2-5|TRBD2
CSASPQEAGAPGGETQYF
TGCAGTGCTAGTCCCCAAGAGGCGGGGGCCCCGGGAGGGGAGACCCAGTACTTC
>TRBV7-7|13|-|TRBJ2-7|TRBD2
CASSLSLAGEQYF
TGTGCCAGCAGCCTCTCGTTAGCGGGCGAGCAGTACTTC
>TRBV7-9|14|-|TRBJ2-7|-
CASSPEGGRYEQYF
TGTGCCAGCAGCCCGGAAGGGGGACGCTACGAGCAGTACTTC
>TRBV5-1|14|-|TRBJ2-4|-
CASSLMEAKNIQYF
TGCGCCAGCAGCTTGATGGAGGCCAAAAACATTCAGTACTTC
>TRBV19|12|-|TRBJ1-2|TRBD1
CASSYRGRGYTF
TGTGCCAGTAGTTACAGGGGCCGTGGCTACACCTTC